This T cell receptor beta chain was sequenced during a study of identifying expanded T cells in peripheral blood. The V and J ends lost 0 bases and 5 bases respectively, with 11 bases between them. From germline, CDR1 is SGHDT and CDR2 YYEEEE. CDR3 length: 14 amino acids. A remark on this clone: The antigen remains undetermined.

General observations from the study: Over approximately two and four weeks, about 15 and 18 clones changed, versus around 1.1 between replicates. Roughly two-week clone count variance significantly increased as total template count grew.

Measured with immunoSEQ multiplex PCR; TCRdb has only the in-frame clones, and not every one. Of tens of thousands of clones in the sample, 65% to 85% were seen once. The sequencing sample was made of blood. The clonotype was recovered from a person aged 18-70 years in good health. The chain couples TRBV5-6 to TRBJ1-2, with a weak D call TRBD1 (5 bases). CDR3: CASSLESRVYGYTF. The CDR3 nucleotides are TGTGCCAGCAGCTTGGAATCCAGGGTATATGGCTACACCTTC. The complete variable domain, with remaining parts taken from reference TRBV5-6 and TRBJ1-2, reads DAGVTQSPTHLIKTRGQQVTLRCSPKSGHDTVSWYQQALGQGPQFIFQYYEEEERQRGNFPDRFSGHQFPNYSSELNVNALLLGDSALYLCASSLESRVYGYTFGSGTRLTVV.